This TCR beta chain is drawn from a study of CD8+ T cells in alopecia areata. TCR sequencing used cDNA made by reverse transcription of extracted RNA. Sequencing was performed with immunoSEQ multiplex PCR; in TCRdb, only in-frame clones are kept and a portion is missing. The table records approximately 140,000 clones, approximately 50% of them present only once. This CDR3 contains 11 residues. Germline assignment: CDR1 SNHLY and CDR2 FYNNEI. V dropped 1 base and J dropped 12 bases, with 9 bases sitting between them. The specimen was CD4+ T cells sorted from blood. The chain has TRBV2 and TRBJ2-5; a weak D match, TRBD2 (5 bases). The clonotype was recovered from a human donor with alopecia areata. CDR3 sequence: CASSEGLAKYF. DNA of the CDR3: TGTGCCAGCAGTGAAGGGTTAGCGAAGTACTTC.